The 23 T cell receptor beta chains below were found in one sample sequenced in a study of PD-1 blockade in classical Hodgkin lymphoma. Using immunoSEQ multiplex PCR, the repertoire was profiled, and TCRdb retains in-frame clones only, with some absent. The sample gives 45,000 to 55,000 clones, 81% of which show up once; roughly 15% is in the top ten. After autologous stem cell transplantation all patients relapsed, and prior brentuximab vedotin exposure differed between cohorts. The source material was peripheral blood mononuclear cells (PBMCs), sampled at baseline. The receptors come from a human donor with classical Hodgkin lymphoma.

The chain combines TRBV5-1 with TRBJ2-1; the match to TRBD1 covers 11 bases. The CDR3 is 14 amino acids. CDR1 and CDR2 (germline): SGHRS, YFSETQ. V dropped 2 bases and J dropped 10; count of bases not matched to a gene: 5. For the CDR3, the DNA is TGCGCCAGCAGCTTTGGACAGGGGGCAGACGAGCAGTTCTTC. Translating it yields CASSFGQGADEQFF.

J is TRBJ2-5 and V is TRBV11-2; no firm D call. V was trimmed by 3 bases and J by 0 bases, leaving 5 bases between them. The CDR3 extends over 13 amino acids. CDR1 SGHAT and CDR2 FQNNGV come from the germline V gene. CDR3 DNA sequence: TGTGCCAGCAGCTTGGCGTACCAAGAGACCCAGTACTTC. As protein: CASSLAYQETQYF.

The chain employs TRBV29-1 and TRBJ1-2; no clear D. Germline CDR1 SQVTM, CDR2 ANQGSEA. V shed 2 bases and J shed 8 bases, with 15 bases lying between them. The CDR3 has 13 amino acids. The CDR3 coding sequence is TGCAGCGTTGAATCCCCTTTCCAAGAGGGCTACACCTTC. Encoded protein: CSVESPFQEGYTF. Combining the CDR3 with reference TRBV29-1 and TRBJ1-2 gives the whole variable domain SAVISQKPSRDICQRGTSLTIQCQVDSQVTMMFWYRQQPGQSLTLIATANQGSEATYESGFVIDKFPISRPNLTFSTLTVSNMSPEDSSIYLCSVESPFQEGYTFGSGTRLTVV.

This clone was seen more than once but under ten times. The genes are TRBV4-1 and TRBJ2-3, with 9 positions matching TRBD2. Germline CDR1 and CDR2: MGHRA and YSYEKL. V gave up 1 base and J gave up 2 bases; unmatched junction bases: 7. CDR3 length: 17 amino acids. DNA for the CDR3: TGCGCCAGCAGCCAAGGGGGGAGACTAGCGGTCACAGATACGCAGTATTTT. Amino acids: CASSQGGRLAVTDTQYF.

This CDR3 is CASSIRGNTEAFF. The CDR3 DNA sequence: TGTGCCAGTAGTATAAGGGGTAACACTGAAGCTTTCTTT. This chain links TRBV19 with TRBJ1-1, with D possibly matching TRBD1 (5 bases). Trimming left V 2 bases short and J 2 bases short, with 6 bases between. The CDR3 consists of 13 residues. Germline CDR1 and CDR2: LNHDA and SQIVND (reference sequence).

The gene calls are TRBV11-3 and TRBJ2-1, with 7 bases aligning to TRBD1. With 1 base clipped from V and 10 bases from J, the junction kept 4 bases outside the gene matches. Germline CDR1 is SGHNT and CDR2 is YENEEA. This CDR3 comprises 13 residues. CDR3 in amino acids: CASSLAGGREQFF. The CDR3 DNA is TGTGCCAGCAGCTTAGCAGGGGGAAGGGAGCAGTTCTTC.

The CDR3 here is CASTPTPPDTQYF. The DNA for the CDR3 is TGTGCCAGCACTCCCACCCCCCCGGATACGCAGTATTTT. The chain links TRBV11-3 to TRBJ2-3, with no clear D. The CDR3 has 13 residues. The germline CDR1 and CDR2 sequences are SGHNT and YENEEA. V gave up 7 bases and J gave up 6 bases, with 14 bases separating them.

The chain is built from TRBV15 and TRBJ2-5, with D possibly being TRBD2 (6 bases). CDR3 length: 13 residues. V was trimmed by 0 bases and J by 5 bases, leaving 7 bases between them. From germline, CDR1 is LNHNV and CDR2 YYDKDF (reference sequence). In nucleotides, the CDR3 is TGTGCCACCAGCAGAGATCGGGAGGAGACCCAGTACTTC. It encodes CATSRDREETQYF.

This chain connects TRBV29-1 to TRBJ1-1, with D unclear. This CDR3 contains 13 residues. Per germline, CDR1 SQVTM and CDR2 ANQGSEA. The V and J ends lost 8 bases and 5 bases respectively, with 18 bases between them. In DNA form, the CDR3 reads TGCAGCATCCGAAGAGAAGCGGGGACTGAAGCTTTCTTT. Its translation: CSIRREAGTEAFF. Variable domain in full (rest from reference TRBV29-1 and TRBJ1-1): SAVISQKPSRDICQRGTSLTIQCQVDSQVTMMFWYRQQPGQSLTLIATANQGSEATYESGFVIDKFPISRPNLTFSTLTVSNMSPEDSSIYLCSIRREAGTEAFFGQGTRLTVV.

This clone has only one observation. The chain is built from TRBV27 and TRBJ2-7; D is undetermined. V was cut by 8 bases and J by 4 bases, with 9 bases left in between. Germline V lookup: CDR1 MNHEY, CDR2 SMNVEV (reference sequence). The CDR3 runs 11 residues. As DNA, the CDR3 is TGTGCCAGCGGGTTACAATACGAGCAGTACTTC. It encodes CASGLQYEQYF.

The rearrangement joins TRBV9 to TRBJ2-5; D perhaps matches TRBD2 (5 bases). The CDR3 is 15 residues long. Looked up from germline, CDR1 is SGDLS and CDR2 is YYNGEE. Trimming took off 4 bases at V and 1 base at J, with 14 bases between the two ends. This chain's CDR3 is CASSPSPGVQETQYF. The DNA for the CDR3 is TGTGCCAGCAGCCCGTCGCCCGGGGTCCAAGAGACCCAGTACTTC.

The chain links TRBV30 to TRBJ2-5, with D maybe TRBD1 (5 bases). The CDR3 has 12 residues. Trimming removed 3 bases at V and 0 bases at J, with 5 bases between. Germline V gives CDR1 GTSNPN, CDR2 SVGIG (reference sequence). The CDR3 DNA reads as TGTGCCTGGAGGACAGACCAAGAGACCCAGTACTTC. Protein product: CAWRTDQETQYF. Full variable domain (outside the CDR3, taken from reference TRBV30 and TRBJ2-5): SQTIHQWPATLVQPVGSPLSLECTVEGTSNPNLYWYRQAAGRGLQLLFYSVGIGQISSEVPQNLSASRPQDRQFILSSKKLLLSDSGFYLCAWRTDQETQYFGPGTRLLVL.

The rearrangement links TRBV19 to TRBJ1-5, with a possible D match to TRBD1 (5 bases). The germline V and J ends were trimmed by 5 bases and 5 bases, with 16 bases remaining between them. The CDR3 extends over 15 amino acids. The germline gives CDR1 LNHDA, CDR2 SQIVND (reference sequence). The DNA for the CDR3 is TGTGCCAGTAGTGACCGGGGCCCGTGGGATCAGCCCCAGCATTTT. Protein product: CASSDRGPWDQPQHF.

The chain combines TRBV5-1 with TRBJ1-2, with 7 bases aligning to TRBD1. V dropped 4 bases and J dropped 5; count of bases not matched to a gene: 8. There are 14 residues in the CDR3. Germline CDR1 is SGHRS and CDR2 is YFSETQ. The CDR3: CASSTTGMSYGYTF. CDR3 nucleotide sequence: TGCGCCAGCAGCACGACAGGGATGAGTTATGGCTACACCTTC. The variable domain in full, completed from reference TRBV5-1 and TRBJ1-2, reads KAGVTQTPRYLIKTRGQQVTLSCSPISGHRSVSWYQQTPGQGLQFLFEYFSETQRNKGNFPGRFSGRQFSNSRSEMNVSTLELGDSALYLCASSTTGMSYGYTFGSGTRLTVV.

V usage is TRBV10-3 and J usage is TRBJ2-5; D not resolved. The ends were cut back, 2 bases at V and 5 bases at J, with 18 bases in the middle. CDR1 and CDR2 from the germline V gene are ENHRY and SYGVKD. The CDR3 totals 16 residues. CDR3 bases: TGTGCCATCAGTGAGACGTTTGGGTCAGGTACCGAGACCCAGTACTTC. Its protein is CAISETFGSGTETQYF.

This sequence joins TRBV18 and TRBJ1-3, with TRBD1 matching 10 bases. CDR3 length: 14 amino acids. After removal of 6 bases from V and 11 bases from J, the junction contained 10 bases not matched to a gene. Germline CDR1 is KGHSH and CDR2 is LQKENI. The CDR3: CASSSRDRGQAIYF. The CDR3 nucleotides read TGTGCCAGCTCCTCCCGGGACAGGGGCCAGGCCATATATTTT.

The chain combines TRBV7-9 with TRBJ1-4, with D hard to call. The V and J ends lost 5 bases and 0 bases respectively, with 10 bases between them. This CDR3 contains 15 residues. Germline V gene data show CDR1 as SEHNR and CDR2 as FQNEAQ (reference sequence). CDR3 bases: TGTGCCAGCAGCGTCCCCGGGACAACTAATGAAAAACTGTTTTTT. Amino acid sequence: CASSVPGTTNEKLFF.

There are a few counts of this clone. This chain links TRBV4-2 with TRBJ2-7; D is perhaps TRBD2 (6 bases). Between the trimmed V and J ends, which lost 4 bases and 6 bases, there was a span of 10 bases. CDR3 length: 12 amino acids. Per germline, CDR1 LGHNA and CDR2 YNFKEQ. For the CDR3, the DNA is TGTGCCAGCAGCCCTCCGCGGGGCGAGCAGTACTTC. Protein: CASSPPRGEQYF.

This chain's CDR3 is CASSFSRDWDTTQYF. CDR3 DNA: TGTGCCAGCAGTTTTAGCCGGGACTGGGACACGACCCAGTACTTC. The chain employs TRBV9 and TRBJ2-5; the D gene could be TRBD1 or TRBD2 (6 bases each). Trimming left V 5 bases short and J 7 bases short, with 21 bases between. Germline assignment: CDR1 SGDLS and CDR2 YYNGEE. The CDR3 sequence is 15 residues long.

V is TRBV5-1 and J is TRBJ2-7; 9 positions match TRBD2. The ends lost 1 base at V and 4 bases at J; junction bases unmatched: 3. The length of the CDR3 is 14 residues. Germline-derived CDR1 and CDR2 are SGHRS and YFSETQ. The DNA for the CDR3 is TGCGCCAGCAGCTTGACTAGCGGGTCGTACGAGCAGTACTTC. This codes for CASSLTSGSYEQYF.

This clone was found a few times. CDR3 in DNA: TGCAGCGTTTTGGAAACGAGGAACACCGGGGAGCTGTTTTTT. Its protein product is CSVLETRNTGELFF. The chain uses TRBV29-1 and TRBJ2-2, with D uncertain. Trimming cost V 5 bases and J 1 base, with 11 bases left between them. The CDR3 runs 14 residues. CDR1 is SQVTM and CDR2 is ANQGSEA in the germline V gene.

The gene calls are TRBV15 and TRBJ2-7, with D possibly TRBD1 on 6 matching bases. The CDR3 runs 18 residues. Trimming shortened V by 0 bases and J by 5 bases, and 23 bases separated the two germline ends. Germline loops: CDR1 LNHNV, CDR2 YYDKDF (reference sequence). The CDR3 reads CATSRDQVYQGFSNEQYF. In DNA form, the CDR3 reads TGTGCCACCAGCAGAGATCAAGTTTATCAGGGGTTTTCGAACGAGCAGTACTTC.

In this sample, this clone turned up a few times. This rearrangement joins TRBV4-3 to TRBJ2-3; tentative D call: TRBD2 (5 bases). Trimming cost V 4 bases and J 2 bases, with 13 bases left between them. The CDR3 has 15 amino acids. CDR1 is LGHNA, CDR2 YSLEER, per germline. In nucleotides, the CDR3 is TGCGCCAGCAGCCTGGAGCAGCGGTCCACAGATACGCAGTATTTT. Its translation is CASSLEQRSTDTQYF.